This T cell receptor beta chain was recovered during a study of T cell therapy after organ transplantation. Study-wide results and caveats: Both transferred clonotypes and endogenous ones absent from products apparently reconstituted. Post-therapy CD8 clonality change correlated inversely with pretherapy clonality.

As to this clone: What it recognizes is unknown.

Noted time point: 4-8 weeks after completion of therapy. Using immunoSEQ multiplex PCR, the repertoire was profiled, and TCRdb retains in-frame clones only, with some absent. The sample has 20,000 or so clones, about 81% seen once. Germline V gene sequence: CDR1 MGHRA, CDR2 YSYEKL. The CDR3 runs 13 residues. V dropped 3 bases and J dropped 4 bases, with 10 bases sitting between them. The TCR was taken from a human patient who had received a solid organ transplant and had CMV disease. Some T cells may trace back to the graft donor. The V call is TRBV4-1, the J call TRBJ2-7; D may be TRBD2 (6 bases). Specimen: CD8+ T cells from blood, collected after autologous CMV-specific T cell therapy. CDR3 nucleotide sequence: TGCGCCAGCAGCCAGGGGGAGGTGTACGAGCAGTACTTC. This gives the protein CASSQGEVYEQYF.